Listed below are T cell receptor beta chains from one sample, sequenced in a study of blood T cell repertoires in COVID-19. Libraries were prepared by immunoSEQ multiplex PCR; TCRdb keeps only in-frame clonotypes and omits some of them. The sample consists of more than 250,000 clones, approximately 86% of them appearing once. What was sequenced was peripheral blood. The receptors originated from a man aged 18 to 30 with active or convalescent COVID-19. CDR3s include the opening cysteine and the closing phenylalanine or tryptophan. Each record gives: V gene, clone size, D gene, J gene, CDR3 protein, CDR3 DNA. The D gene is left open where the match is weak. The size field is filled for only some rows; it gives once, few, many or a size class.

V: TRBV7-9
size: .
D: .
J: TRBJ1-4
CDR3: CASSFAGNLGTNEKLFF
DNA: TGTGCCAGCAGCTTCGCCGGGAACCTCGGAACTAATGAAAAACTGTTTTTT

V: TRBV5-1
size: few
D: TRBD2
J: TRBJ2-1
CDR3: CASSPGTSYQAGQFF
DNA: TGCGCCAGCAGCCCGGGGACTAGCTACCAGGCGGGGCAGTTCTTC

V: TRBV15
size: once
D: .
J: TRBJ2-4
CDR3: CATSRDLGDTPKNIQYF
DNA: TGTGCCACCAGCAGAGATTTGGGGGACACTCCCAAAAACATTCAGTACTTC

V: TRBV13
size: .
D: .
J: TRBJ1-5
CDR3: CASSSRYSNQPQHF
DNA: TGTGCCAGCAGCTCACGCTATAGCAATCAGCCCCAGCATTTT

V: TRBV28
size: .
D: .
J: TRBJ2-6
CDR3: CASSQISGANVLTF
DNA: TGTGCCAGCAGCCAAATTTCTGGGGCCAACGTCCTGACTTTC

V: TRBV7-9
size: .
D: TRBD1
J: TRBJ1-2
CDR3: CASRTGTAGYTF
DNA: TGTGCCAGCAGAACCGGGACAGCTGGCTACACCTTC

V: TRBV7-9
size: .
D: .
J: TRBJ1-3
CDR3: CASTEASSGNTIYF
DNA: TGTGCCAGCACGGAGGCGAGCTCTGGAAACACCATATATTTT

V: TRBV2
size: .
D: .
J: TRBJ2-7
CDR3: CASSPSGMLLGYEQYF
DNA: TGTGCCAGCAGTCCCTCCGGGATGCTATTAGGCTACGAGCAGTACTTC

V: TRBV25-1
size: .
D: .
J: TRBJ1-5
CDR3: CASSGTGNQPQHF
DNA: TGTGCCAGCAGTGGTACTGGCAATCAGCCCCAGCATTTT

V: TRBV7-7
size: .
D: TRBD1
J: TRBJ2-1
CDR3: CASSPTGNGEQFF
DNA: TGTGCTAGCAGCCCGACAGGGAATGGTGAGCAGTTCTTC

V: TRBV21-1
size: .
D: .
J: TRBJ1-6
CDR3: CASRAKRGAVNSPLHF
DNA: TGTGCCAGCAGAGCGAAACGGGGGGCTGTTAATTCACCCCTCCACTTT

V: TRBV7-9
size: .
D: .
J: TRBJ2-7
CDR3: CASGRDSSYEQYF
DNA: TGTGCCAGCGGGCGGGATTCCTCCTACGAGCAGTACTTC

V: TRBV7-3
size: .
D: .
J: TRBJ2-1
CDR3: CASSYSGLGVNEQFF
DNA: TGTGCCAGCAGCTACAGCGGGCTGGGGGTAAATGAGCAGTTCTTC

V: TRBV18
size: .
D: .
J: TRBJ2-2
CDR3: CASSPQGQRNTGELFF
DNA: TGTGCCAGCTCACCACAAGGACAGCGTAACACCGGGGAGCTGTTTTTT

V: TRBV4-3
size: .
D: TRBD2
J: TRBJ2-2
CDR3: CASSQGTTSGITGELFF
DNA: TGCGCCAGCAGCCAAGGGACAACTAGCGGGATCACCGGGGAGCTGTTTTTT

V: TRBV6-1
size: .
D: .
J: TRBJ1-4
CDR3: CASSDLGRSEF
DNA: TGTGCCAGCAGTGACCTGGGCCGATCTGAGTTT

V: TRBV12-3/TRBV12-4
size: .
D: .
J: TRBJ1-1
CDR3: CASTLREGTEAFF
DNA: TGTGCCAGCACCCTGAGGGAGGGCACTGAAGCTTTCTTT

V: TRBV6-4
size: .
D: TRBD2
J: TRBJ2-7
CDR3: CASNPLAGDYEQYF
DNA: TGTGCCAGCAACCCACTAGCGGGAGATTACGAGCAGTACTTC

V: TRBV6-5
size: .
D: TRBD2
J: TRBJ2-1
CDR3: CASSRSGGAAEQFF
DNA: TGTGCCAGCAGCCGAAGCGGGGGGGCCGCTGAGCAGTTCTTC

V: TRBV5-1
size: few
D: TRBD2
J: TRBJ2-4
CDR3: CASSLVRAGRTAKNIQYF
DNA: TGCGCCAGCAGCTTGGTCAGAGCCGGGAGGACGGCCAAAAACATTCAGTACTTC

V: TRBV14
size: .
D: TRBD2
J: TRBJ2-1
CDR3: CASSQDSASGVYNEQFF
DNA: TGTGCCAGCAGCCAAGATTCCGCTAGCGGAGTCTACAATGAGCAGTTCTTC

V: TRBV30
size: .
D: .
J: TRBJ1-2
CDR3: CAWRGGDYGYTF
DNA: TGTGCCTGGAGGGGGGGAGACTATGGCTACACCTTC

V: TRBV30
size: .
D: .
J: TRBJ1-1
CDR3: CAWRGLAGSTEAFF
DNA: TGTGCCTGGAGAGGACTGGCTGGGAGCACTGAAGCTTTCTTT

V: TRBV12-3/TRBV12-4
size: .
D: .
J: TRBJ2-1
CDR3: CASSFPGRHEQFF
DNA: TGTGCCAGCAGTTTCCCGGGTCGCCATGAGCAGTTCTTC

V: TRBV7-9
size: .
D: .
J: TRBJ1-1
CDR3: CASSNMGGEAFF
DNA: TGTGCCAGCAGCAACATGGGGGGAGAAGCTTTCTTT

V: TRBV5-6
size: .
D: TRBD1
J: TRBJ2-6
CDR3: CASSYGTGVAGANVLTF
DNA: TGTGCCAGCAGCTACGGGACAGGGGTAGCGGGGGCCAACGTCCTGACTTTC

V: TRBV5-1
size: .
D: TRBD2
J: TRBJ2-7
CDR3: CASSLAIAGVSYEQYF
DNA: TGCGCCAGCAGCTTGGCCATAGCGGGAGTCTCCTACGAGCAGTACTTC

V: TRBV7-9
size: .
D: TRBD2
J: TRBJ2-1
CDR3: CASSPANIGRGTSYNEQFF
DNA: TGTGCCAGCAGCCCCGCCAATATCGGGAGGGGTACCTCCTACAATGAGCAGTTCTTC

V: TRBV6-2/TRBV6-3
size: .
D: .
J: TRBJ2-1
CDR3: CASSFPSRDDEQFF
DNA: TGTGCCAGCAGTTTTCCCTCGCGGGACGATGAGCAGTTCTTC

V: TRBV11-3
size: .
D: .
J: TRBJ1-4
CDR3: CASSLGGFGEPSNEKLFF
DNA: TGTGCCAGCAGCTTGGGAGGTTTCGGGGAACCTTCTAATGAAAAACTGTTTTTT

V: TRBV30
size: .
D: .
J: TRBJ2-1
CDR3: CAWSLTYNEQFF
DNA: TGTGCCTGGAGCCTTACCTACAATGAGCAGTTCTTC

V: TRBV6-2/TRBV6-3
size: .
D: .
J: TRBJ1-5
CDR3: CASSYSDRRRQPQHF
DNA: TGTGCCAGCAGTTACTCAGACAGGCGGAGACAGCCCCAGCATTTT

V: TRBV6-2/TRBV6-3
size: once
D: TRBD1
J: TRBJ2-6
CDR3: CASSLTGAGANVLTF
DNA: TGTGCCAGCAGTTTGACAGGGGCTGGGGCCAACGTCCTGACTTTC

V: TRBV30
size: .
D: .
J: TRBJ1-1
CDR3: CAWGWSAEAFF
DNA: TGTGCCTGGGGATGGTCGGCTGAAGCTTTCTTT

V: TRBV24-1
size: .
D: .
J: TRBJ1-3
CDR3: CATSDAASSGNTIYF
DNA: TGTGCCACCAGTGATGCCGCGTCCTCTGGAAACACCATATATTTT

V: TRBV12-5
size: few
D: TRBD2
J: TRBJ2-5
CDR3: CASGLVEVSGRSETQYF
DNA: TGTGCTAGTGGTTTGGTAGAAGTTAGCGGGAGGTCAGAGACCCAGTACTTC

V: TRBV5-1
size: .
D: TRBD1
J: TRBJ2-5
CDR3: CASSRGTVKETQYF
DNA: TGCGCCAGCAGTCGAGGGACAGTCAAAGAGACCCAGTACTTC

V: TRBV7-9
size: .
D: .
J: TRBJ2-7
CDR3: CASSLVESSYEQYF
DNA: TGTGCCAGCAGCTTAGTAGAGAGCTCCTACGAGCAGTACTTC

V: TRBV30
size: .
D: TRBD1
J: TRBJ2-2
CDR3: CAWADRVGRELFF
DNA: TGTGCCTGGGCGGACAGGGTCGGGCGGGAGCTGTTTTTT

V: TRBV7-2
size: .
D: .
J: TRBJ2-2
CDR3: CASSLAFQGHTGELFF
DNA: TGTGCCAGCAGCTTAGCGTTCCAGGGGCACACCGGGGAGCTGTTTTTT

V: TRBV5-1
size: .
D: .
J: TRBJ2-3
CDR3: CASSTGQRAADTQYF
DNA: TGCGCCAGCAGCACCGGACAGCGAGCAGCAGATACGCAGTATTTT

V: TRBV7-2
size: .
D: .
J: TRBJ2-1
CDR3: CASSWSPGNEQFF
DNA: TGTGCCAGCAGCTGGTCCCCAGGGAATGAGCAGTTCTTC

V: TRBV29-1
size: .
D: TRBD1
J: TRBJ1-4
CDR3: CSVETGDNEKLFF
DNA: TGCAGCGTTGAAACAGGGGATAATGAAAAACTGTTTTTT

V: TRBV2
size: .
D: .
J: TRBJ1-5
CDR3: CASSPRDTLVQPQHF
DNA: TGTGCCAGCAGTCCCCGGGATACTCTCGTTCAGCCCCAGCATTTT